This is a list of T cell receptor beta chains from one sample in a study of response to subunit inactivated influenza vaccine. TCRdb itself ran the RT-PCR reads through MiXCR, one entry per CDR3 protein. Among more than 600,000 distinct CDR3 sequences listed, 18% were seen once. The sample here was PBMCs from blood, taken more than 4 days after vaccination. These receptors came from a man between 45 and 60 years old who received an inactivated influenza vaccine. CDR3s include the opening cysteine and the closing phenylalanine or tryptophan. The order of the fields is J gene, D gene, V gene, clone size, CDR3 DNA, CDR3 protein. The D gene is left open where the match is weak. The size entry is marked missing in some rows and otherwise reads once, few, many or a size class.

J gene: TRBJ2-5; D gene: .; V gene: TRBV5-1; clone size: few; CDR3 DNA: TGCGCCAGCAGTCATGCGCGGGTTGAGACCCAGTACTTC; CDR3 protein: CASSHARVETQYF
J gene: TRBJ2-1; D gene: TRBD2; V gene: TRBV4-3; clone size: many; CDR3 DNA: TGCGCCAGCAGCCAGTCTCTAGCGGATGCGAACAATGAGCAGTTCTTC; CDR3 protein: CASSQSLADANNEQFF
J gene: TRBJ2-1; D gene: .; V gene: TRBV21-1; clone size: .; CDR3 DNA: TGTGCCAGCAAAAACTCCCGGGGCTGGGACAATGAGCAGTTCTTC; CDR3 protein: CASKNSRGWDNEQFF
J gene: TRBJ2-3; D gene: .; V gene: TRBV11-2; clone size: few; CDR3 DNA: TGTGCCAGCAGCTTAGGAGTAGGGGTGGGGCAGTATTTT; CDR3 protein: CASSLGVGVGQYF
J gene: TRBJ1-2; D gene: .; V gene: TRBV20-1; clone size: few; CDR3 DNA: TGCAGTGCTGAACAAGGACAAGGTGGACACACCTTC; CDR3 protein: CSAEQGQGGHTF
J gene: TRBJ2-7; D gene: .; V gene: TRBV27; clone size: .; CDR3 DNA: TGTGCCAGCAGTTTATCGGCTAGCGTGGCGAACTCCTACGAGCAGTACTTC; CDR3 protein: CASSLSASVANSYEQYF
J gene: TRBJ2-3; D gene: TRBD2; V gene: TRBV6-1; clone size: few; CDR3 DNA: TGTGCCAGCAGCCCTATCGGGGGGGTCGCAGATACGCAGTATTTT; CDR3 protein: CASSPIGGVADTQYF
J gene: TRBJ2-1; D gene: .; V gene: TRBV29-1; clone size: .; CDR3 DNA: TGCAGCGCCCAATCGGCTGAGCAGTTCTTC; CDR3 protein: CSAQSAEQFF
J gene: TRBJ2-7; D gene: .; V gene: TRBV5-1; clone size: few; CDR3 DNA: TGCGCCAGCCAGGCTACCCCACTGGGGGACGAGCAGTACTTC; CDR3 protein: CASQATPLGDEQYF
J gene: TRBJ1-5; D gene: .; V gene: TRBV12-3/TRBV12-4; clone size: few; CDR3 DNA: TGTGCCAGCAGTTTACAACCCAATCAGCCCCAGCATTTT; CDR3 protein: CASSLQPNQPQHF
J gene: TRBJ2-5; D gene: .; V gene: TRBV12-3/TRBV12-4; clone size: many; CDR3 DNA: TGTGCCAGCAGTCCTCCTGGGGAGACCCAGTACTTC; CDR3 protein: CASSPPGETQYF
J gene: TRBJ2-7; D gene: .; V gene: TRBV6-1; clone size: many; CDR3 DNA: TGTGCCAGCAGTGAAGCAGGCTACGAGCAGTACTTC; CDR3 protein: CASSEAGYEQYF
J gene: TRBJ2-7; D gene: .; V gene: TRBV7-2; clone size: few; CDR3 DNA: TGTGCCAGCAGCTTCCGCGGGGCAGACTCCTACGAGCAGTACTTC; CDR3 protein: CASSFRGADSYEQYF
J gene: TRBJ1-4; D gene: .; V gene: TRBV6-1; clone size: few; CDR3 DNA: TGTGCCAGCAGTAGAGTAGGGAATGAAAAACTGTTTTTT; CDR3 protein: CASSRVGNEKLFF
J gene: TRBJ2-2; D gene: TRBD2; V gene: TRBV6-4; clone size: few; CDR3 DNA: TGTGCCAGCAAACCTAGCGGGAGTGGCGGGGAGCTGTTTTTT; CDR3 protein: CASKPSGSGGELFF
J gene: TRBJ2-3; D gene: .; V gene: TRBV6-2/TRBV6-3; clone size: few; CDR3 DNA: TGTGCCAGCAGTTTGGACAGACTCCCACGCACAGATACGCAGTATTTT; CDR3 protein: CASSLDRLPRTDTQYF
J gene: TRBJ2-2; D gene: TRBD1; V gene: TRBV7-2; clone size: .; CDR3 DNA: TGTGCCAGCGGCCGACAGGGGGCGAACACCGGGGAGCTGTTTTTT; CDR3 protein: CASGRQGANTGELFF
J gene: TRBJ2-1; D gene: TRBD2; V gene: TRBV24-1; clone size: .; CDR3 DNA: TGTGCCACCAGTGATGGACTAGCGGGAGCGGGTGAGCAGTTCTTC; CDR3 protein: CATSDGLAGAGEQFF
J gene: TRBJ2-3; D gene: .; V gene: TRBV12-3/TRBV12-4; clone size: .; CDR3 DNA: TGTGCCAGCACATCGGTCTTGGTAGGAAGCGTTGCGGGCACAGATACGCAGTATTTT; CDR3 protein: CASTSVLVGSVAGTDTQYF
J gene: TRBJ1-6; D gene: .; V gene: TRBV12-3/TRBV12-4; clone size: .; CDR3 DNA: TGTGCCAGCAGTTTAGGGAGTTCGGGTAATTCACCCCTCCACTTT; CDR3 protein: CASSLGSSGNSPLHF
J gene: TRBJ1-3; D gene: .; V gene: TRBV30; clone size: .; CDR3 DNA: TGTGCCTGGAAATCCTCTGGAAACACCATATATTTT; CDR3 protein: CAWKSSGNTIYF
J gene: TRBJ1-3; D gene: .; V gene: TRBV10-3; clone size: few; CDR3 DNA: TGTGCCATCAGTGATCCAGGACTCTCTGGAAACACCATATATTTT; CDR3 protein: CAISDPGLSGNTIYF
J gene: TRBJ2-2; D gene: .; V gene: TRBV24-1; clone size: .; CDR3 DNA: TGTGCCACCATGGCAGAGACCGGGGAGCTGTTTTTT; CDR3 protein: CATMAETGELFF
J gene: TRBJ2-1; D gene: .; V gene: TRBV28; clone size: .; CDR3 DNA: TGTGCCAGCAGTTTACTCGACCGGGACTACAATGAGCAGTTCTTC; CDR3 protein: CASSLLDRDYNEQFF
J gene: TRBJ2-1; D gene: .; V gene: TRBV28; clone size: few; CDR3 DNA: TGTGCCAGCTGCGCGGGGAACTGCAATGAGCAGTTCTTC; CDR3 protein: CASCAGNCNEQFF
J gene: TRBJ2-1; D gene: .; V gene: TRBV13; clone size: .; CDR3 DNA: TGTGCCAGCAGCTTAACCGCAGGGAATGAGCAGTTCTTC; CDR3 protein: CASSLTAGNEQFF
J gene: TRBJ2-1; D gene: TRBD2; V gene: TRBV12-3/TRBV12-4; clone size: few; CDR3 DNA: TGTGCCAGCAGTTTCCCGGGACTAGCGGACAATGAGCAGTTCTTC; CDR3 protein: CASSFPGLADNEQFF
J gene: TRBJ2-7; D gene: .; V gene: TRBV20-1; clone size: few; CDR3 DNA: TGCAGTGCTAGGCCAAATAGCGGCAGCTACGAGCAGTACTTC; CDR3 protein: CSARPNSGSYEQYF
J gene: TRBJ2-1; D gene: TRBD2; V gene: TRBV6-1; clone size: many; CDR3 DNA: TGTGCCAGCAGTACGTGGGGACTAGCGGGAGAGCATGAGCAGTTCTTC; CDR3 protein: CASSTWGLAGEHEQFF
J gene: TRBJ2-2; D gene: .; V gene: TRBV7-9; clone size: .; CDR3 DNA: TGTGCCAGCAGCTACAGGTTGGACACCGGGGAGCTGTTTTTT; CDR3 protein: CASSYRLDTGELFF
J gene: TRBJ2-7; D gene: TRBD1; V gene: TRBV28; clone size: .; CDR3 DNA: TGTGCCAGCAGTAACCCGGGACAGGGGCCAGCCGAGCAGTACTTC; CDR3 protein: CASSNPGQGPAEQYF
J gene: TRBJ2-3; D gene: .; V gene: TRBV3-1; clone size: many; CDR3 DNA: TGTGCCAGCAGCTCCACACAGGAAGATACGCAGTATTTT; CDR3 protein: CASSSTQEDTQYF
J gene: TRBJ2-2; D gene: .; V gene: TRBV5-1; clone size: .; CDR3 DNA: TGCGCCAGCAGCGCCCGCGGGAACACCGGGGAGCTGTTTTTT; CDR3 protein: CASSARGNTGELFF
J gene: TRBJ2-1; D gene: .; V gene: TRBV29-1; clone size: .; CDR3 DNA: TGCAGCGTTGGAGCGGATCGAGGGGGACCAACACTGTACAATGAGCAGTTCTTC; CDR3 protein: CSVGADRGGPTLYNEQFF
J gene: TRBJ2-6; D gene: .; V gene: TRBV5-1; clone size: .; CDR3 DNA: TGCGCCAGCAGCTTGGGCGGGAGGGCCAACGTCCTGACTTTC; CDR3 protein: CASSLGGRANVLTF
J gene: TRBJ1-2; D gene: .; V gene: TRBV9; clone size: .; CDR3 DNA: TGTGCCAGCAGCGCTACCACGGGTGGCTACACCTTC; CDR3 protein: CASSATTGGYTF
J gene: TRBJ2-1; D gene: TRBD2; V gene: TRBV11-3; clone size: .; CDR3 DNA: TGTGCCAGCAGCCTACGACTTTCCAGCGGGAGCCCTCAGTTCTTC; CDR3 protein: CASSLRLSSGSPQFF
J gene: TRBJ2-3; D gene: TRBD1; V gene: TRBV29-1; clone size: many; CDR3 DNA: TGCAGCGCTACCGGGACAGGGGGCGCAGATACGCAGTATTTT; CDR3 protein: CSATGTGGADTQYF
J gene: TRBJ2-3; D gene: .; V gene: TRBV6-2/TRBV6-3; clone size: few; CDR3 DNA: TGTGCCAGCAGTTATCATCGACTCAGCGGGCTGGTAGGGACAGATACGCAGTATTTT; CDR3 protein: CASSYHRLSGLVGTDTQYF
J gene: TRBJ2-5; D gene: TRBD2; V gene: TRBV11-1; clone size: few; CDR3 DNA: TGTGCCAGCAGCGTGACTAGCGGGAGAGGAGAGACCCAGTACTTC; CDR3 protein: CASSVTSGRGETQYF
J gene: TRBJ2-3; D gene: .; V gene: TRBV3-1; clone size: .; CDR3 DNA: TGTGCCAGCAGCCAAGATCTTGTACGAGTATCCGATACGCAGTATTTT; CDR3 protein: CASSQDLVRVSDTQYF
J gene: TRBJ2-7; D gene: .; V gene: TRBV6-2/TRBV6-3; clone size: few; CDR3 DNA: TGTGCCAGCAGCCGCCTGGGCAGGGACTACGAGCAGTACTTC; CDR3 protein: CASSRLGRDYEQYF
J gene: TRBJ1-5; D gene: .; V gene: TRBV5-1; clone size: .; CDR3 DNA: TGCGCCAGCAGCCCGGACAGCCGAAATCAGCCCCAGCATTTT; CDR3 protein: CASSPDSRNQPQHF
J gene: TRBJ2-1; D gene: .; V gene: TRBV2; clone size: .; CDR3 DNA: TGTGCCAGCAGTGATTTAGAATACAATGAGCAGTTCTTC; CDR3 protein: CASSDLEYNEQFF
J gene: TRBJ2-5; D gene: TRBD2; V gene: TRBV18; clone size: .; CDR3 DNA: TGTGCCAGCTCACCCCTTAGCGGGAAGGTCGAGACCCAGTACTTC; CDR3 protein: CASSPLSGKVETQYF
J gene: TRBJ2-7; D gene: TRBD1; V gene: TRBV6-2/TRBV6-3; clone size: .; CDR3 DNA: TGTGCCAGCATGGGCCTGCAGGGGGCCTACGAGCAGTACTTC; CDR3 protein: CASMGLQGAYEQYF
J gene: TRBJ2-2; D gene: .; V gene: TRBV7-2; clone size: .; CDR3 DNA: TGTGCCAGCAGCCCACGACAGAGGACCGGGGAGCTGTTTTTT; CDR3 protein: CASSPRQRTGELFF
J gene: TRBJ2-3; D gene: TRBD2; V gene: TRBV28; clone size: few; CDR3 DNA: TGTGCCAGCAGTTTACCTAGCGGGAGGGGGAGCGCAGATACGCAGTATTTT; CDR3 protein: CASSLPSGRGSADTQYF
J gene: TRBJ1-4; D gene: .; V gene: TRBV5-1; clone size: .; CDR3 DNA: TGCGCCAGCAGACAGGCGGCAACTAATGAAAAACTGTTTTTT; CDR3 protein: CASRQAATNEKLFF
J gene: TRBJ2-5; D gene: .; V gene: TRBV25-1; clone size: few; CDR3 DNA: TGTGCCAGCAGTGAGTTGGGGAAGGATACGGAGACCCAGTACTTC; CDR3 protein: CASSELGKDTETQYF
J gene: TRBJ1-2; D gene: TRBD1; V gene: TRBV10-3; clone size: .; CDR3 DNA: TGTGCCATCAGTGGGACAGGGGATGGCTACACCTTC; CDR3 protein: CAISGTGDGYTF
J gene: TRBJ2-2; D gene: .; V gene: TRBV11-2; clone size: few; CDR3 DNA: TGTGCCAGCAGCTTAGGACCCCTAGGAGGGGAGCTGTTTTTT; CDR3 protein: CASSLGPLGGELFF
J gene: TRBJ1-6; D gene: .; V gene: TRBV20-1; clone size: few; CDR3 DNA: TGCAGTGCTAGAGCCAGGACAGTAAATTCACCCCTCCACTTT; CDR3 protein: CSARARTVNSPLHF
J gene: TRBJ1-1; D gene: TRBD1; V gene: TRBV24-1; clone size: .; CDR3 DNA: TGTGCCACCAGTGACGCCGGGACAGTCGAAGCTTTCTTT; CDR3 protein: CATSDAGTVEAFF
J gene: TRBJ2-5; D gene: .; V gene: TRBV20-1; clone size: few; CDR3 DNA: TGCAGTCCCTGGGGGAATACGGATGAGACCCAGTACTTC; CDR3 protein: CSPWGNTDETQYF
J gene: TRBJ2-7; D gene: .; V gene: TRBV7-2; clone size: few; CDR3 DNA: TGTGCCAGCAGCGTATACCTGGGGGAGCAGTACTTC; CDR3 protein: CASSVYLGEQYF
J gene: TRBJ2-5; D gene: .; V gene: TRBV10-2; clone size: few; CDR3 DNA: TGCGCCAGCAGGGGCGACCCCCAAGAGACCCAGTACTTC; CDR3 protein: CASRGDPQETQYF
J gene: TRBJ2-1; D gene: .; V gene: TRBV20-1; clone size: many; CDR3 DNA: TGCAGTGCCCTCGTTGGAACAGACTGGAATGAGCAGTTCTTC; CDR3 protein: CSALVGTDWNEQFF